This T cell receptor (beta chain) stems from a study of T cell changes during pregnancy in multiple sclerosis. CDR3 size: 14 residues. CDR1 is KGHSH and CDR2 is LQKENI in the germline V gene. V dropped 6 bases and J dropped 10 bases, with 19 bases sitting between them. Profiling relied on immunoSEQ multiplex PCR, and the TCRdb table lists in-frame clones only, not all of them. The sample has more than 55,000 clones, 90% seen once; the top ten hold approximately 6.6%. The specimen was peripheral blood, collected in the third trimester of pregnancy. The chain couples TRBV18 to TRBJ2-1; perhaps TRBD2 as D (6 bases). The sequence was obtained from a female donor in good health, enrolled as a control in a pregnancy study. In nucleotides, the CDR3 is TGTGCCAGCTCCCTTGGCGGGATAAACTCAGAGCAGTTCTTC. Encoded protein: CASSLGGINSEQFF.